This note documents a single TCR beta chain sequence. This entry belongs to a study of cytotoxic CD8 clonotypes in ibrutinib-treated CLL. Study at large: Averaging across samples gave roughly 280,000 productive templates and tens of thousands of productive rearrangements.

Profiled with immunoSEQ multiplex PCR; TCRdb holds only in-frame clones, not every one. The sample lists around 140,000 clones; more than 75% were seen once. PBMCs were cryopreserved, and 2 to 2.5 micrograms of genomic DNA from them went into TCR beta libraries. The CDR3 has 15 amino acids. With 4 bases removed from V and 1 base from J, the gap between germline ends came to 12 bases. Germline-derived CDR1 and CDR2 are SGDLS and YYNGEE. J is TRBJ1-5 and V is TRBV9; D is unclear. Sample: PBMCs, taken after 24 months of ibrutinib treatment. The sequence was obtained from a human donor with chronic lymphocytic leukemia. CDR3: CASSPGVSSNQPQHF. CDR3 nucleotides: TGTGCCAGCAGCCCCGGGGTCTCCAGCAATCAGCCCCAGCATTTT.